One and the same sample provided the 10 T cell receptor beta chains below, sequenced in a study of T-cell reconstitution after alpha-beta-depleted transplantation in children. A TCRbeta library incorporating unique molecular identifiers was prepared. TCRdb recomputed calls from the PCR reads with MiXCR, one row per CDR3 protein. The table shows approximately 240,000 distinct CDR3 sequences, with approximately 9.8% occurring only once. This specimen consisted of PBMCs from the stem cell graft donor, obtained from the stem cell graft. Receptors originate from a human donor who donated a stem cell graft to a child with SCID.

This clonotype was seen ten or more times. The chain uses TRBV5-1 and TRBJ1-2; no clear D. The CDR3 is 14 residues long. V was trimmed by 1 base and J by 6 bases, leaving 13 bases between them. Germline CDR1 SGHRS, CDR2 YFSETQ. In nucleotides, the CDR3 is TGCGCCAGCAGCTTGAAAGGGTTGGGGAATGGCTACACCTTC. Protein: CASSLKGLGNGYTF. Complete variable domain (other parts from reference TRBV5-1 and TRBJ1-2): KAGVTQTPRYLIKTRGQQVTLSCSPISGHRSVSWYQQTPGQGLQFLFEYFSETQRNKGNFPGRFSGRQFSNSRSEMNVSTLELGDSALYLCASSLKGLGNGYTFGSGTRLTVV.

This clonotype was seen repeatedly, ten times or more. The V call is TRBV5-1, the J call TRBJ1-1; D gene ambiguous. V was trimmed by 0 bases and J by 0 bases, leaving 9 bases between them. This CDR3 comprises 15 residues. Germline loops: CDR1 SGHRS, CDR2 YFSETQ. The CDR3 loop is CASSLASGMNTEAFF. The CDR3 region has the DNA TGCGCCAGCAGCTTGGCCTCGGGTATGAACACTGAAGCTTTCTTT.

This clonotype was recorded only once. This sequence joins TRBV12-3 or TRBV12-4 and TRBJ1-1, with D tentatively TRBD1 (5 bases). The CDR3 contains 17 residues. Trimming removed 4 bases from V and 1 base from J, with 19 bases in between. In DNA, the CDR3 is TGTGCCAGCAGTTCCACGTGGGGCCGGGGCGGGAACACTGAAGCTTTCTTT. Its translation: CASSSTWGRGGNTEAFF.

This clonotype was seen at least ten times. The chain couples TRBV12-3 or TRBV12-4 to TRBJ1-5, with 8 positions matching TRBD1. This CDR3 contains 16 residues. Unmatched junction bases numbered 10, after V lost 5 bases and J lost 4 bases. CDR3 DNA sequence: TGTGCCAGCAGTCCAGGGACAGGCCTCTCGAATCAGCCCCAGCATTTT. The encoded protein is CASSPGTGLSNQPQHF.

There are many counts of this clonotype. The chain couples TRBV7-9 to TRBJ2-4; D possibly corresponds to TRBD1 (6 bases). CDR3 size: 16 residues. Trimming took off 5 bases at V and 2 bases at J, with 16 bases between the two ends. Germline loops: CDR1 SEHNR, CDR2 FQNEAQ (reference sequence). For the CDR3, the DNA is TGTGCCAGCAGCGCAGGACAGTTGTCGACCAAAAACATTCAGTACTTC. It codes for CASSAGQLSTKNIQYF.

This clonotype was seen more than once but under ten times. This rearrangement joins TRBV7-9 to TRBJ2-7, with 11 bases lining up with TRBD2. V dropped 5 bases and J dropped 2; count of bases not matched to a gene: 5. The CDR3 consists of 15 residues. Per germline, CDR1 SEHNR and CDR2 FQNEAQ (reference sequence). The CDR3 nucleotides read TGTGCCAGCAGCCCCGGGACTAGCGGACCCTACGAGCAGTACTTC. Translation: CASSPGTSGPYEQYF.

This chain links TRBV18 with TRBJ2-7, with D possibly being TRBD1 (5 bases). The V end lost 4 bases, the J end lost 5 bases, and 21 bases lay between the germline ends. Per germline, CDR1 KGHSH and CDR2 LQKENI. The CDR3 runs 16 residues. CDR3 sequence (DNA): TGTGCCAGCTCACGCGCTGGCAGGGTTTTGGCGGACGAGCAGTACTTC. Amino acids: CASSRAGRVLADEQYF.

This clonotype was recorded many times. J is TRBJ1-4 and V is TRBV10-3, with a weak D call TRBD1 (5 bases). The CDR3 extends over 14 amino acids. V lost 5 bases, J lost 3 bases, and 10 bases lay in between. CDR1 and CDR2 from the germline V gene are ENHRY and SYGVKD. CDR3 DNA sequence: TGTGCCATCAGTCGGGACGGATCTAATGAAAAACTGTTTTTT. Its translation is CAISRDGSNEKLFF.

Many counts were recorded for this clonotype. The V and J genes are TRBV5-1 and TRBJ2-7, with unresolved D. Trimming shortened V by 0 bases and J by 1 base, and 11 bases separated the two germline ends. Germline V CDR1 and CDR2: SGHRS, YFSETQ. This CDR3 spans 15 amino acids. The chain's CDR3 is CASSLDPTGSYEQYF. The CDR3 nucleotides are TGCGCCAGCAGCTTGGATCCAACTGGGTCCTACGAGCAGTACTTC.

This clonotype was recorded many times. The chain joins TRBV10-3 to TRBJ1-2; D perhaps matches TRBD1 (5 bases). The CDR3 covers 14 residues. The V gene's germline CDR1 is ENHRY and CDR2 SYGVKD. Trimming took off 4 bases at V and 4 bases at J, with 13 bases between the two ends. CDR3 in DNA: TGTGCCATCAGTGGGCAGGGAGGTAGCTATGGCTACACCTTC. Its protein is CAISGQGGSYGYTF.